A selection of T cell receptor beta chains follows, all from one sample in a study of blood T cells in healthy people across ages. One entry per CDR3 protein results from TCRdb running MiXCR on the 5' RACE reads. The sample contains 850,000 to 1,300,000 distinct CDR3 sequences, 45% of which appear only once. What was sequenced was blood. The receptors originated from a woman in her fifties or sixties in good health. CDR3s include the opening cysteine and the closing phenylalanine or tryptophan. The D gene is left open where the match is weak. Only some rows state a clone size, as once, few, many or a class for expanded clones.

J gene: TRBJ2-7
V gene: TRBV6-5
clone size: few
D gene: TRBD1
CDR3 DNA: TGTGCCAGCAGTTTTGGGGGAACAGGGGGCGAGCAGTACTTC
CDR3 protein: CASSFGGTGGEQYF

J gene: TRBJ2-2
V gene: TRBV29-1
clone size: .
D gene: TRBD1
CDR3 DNA: TGCAGCGTTTCCGGGACAGGGAGAACCGGGGAGCTGTTTTTT
CDR3 protein: CSVSGTGRTGELFF

J gene: TRBJ1-5
V gene: TRBV6-5
clone size: once
D gene: .
CDR3 DNA: TGTGCCAGCAGTTATGTTGCCGAGAATCAGCCCCAGCATTTT
CDR3 protein: CASSYVAENQPQHF

J gene: TRBJ2-7
V gene: TRBV20-1
clone size: .
D gene: .
CDR3 DNA: TGCAGTGCTAGAGATCAATCCCAGGGATACGAGCAGTACTTC
CDR3 protein: CSARDQSQGYEQYF

J gene: TRBJ1-2
V gene: TRBV9
clone size: .
D gene: .
CDR3 DNA: TGTGCCAGCACCGGTAAAGGGGACCCCAACTATAGCTACACCTTC
CDR3 protein: CASTGKGDPNYSYTF

J gene: TRBJ1-4
V gene: TRBV5-1
clone size: few
D gene: TRBD1
CDR3 DNA: TGCGCCAGCAGCCATCGGACAGGCGAAAATGAAAAACTGTTTTTT
CDR3 protein: CASSHRTGENEKLFF

J gene: TRBJ2-1
V gene: TRBV3-2
clone size: .
D gene: .
CDR3 DNA: TGTGCCAGCACCCTACCTGAGCAGTTCTTC
CDR3 protein: CASTLPEQFF

J gene: TRBJ1-1
V gene: TRBV4-2
clone size: few
D gene: .
CDR3 DNA: TGTGCCAGCAGCCAAGTAGCCGGTGTTGAAGCTTTCTTT
CDR3 protein: CASSQVAGVEAFF

J gene: TRBJ1-2
V gene: TRBV20-1
clone size: few
D gene: TRBD1
CDR3 DNA: TGCAGTGCTAGAGGGCGGGGACAGGGGCGCTATGGCTACACCTTC
CDR3 protein: CSARGRGQGRYGYTF

J gene: TRBJ2-5
V gene: TRBV7-8
clone size: .
D gene: .
CDR3 DNA: TGTGCCAGCAGCTTAGAGCTCGGGGGCGAGACCCAGTACTTC
CDR3 protein: CASSLELGGETQYF